This T cell receptor (beta chain) came from a study of human T cells and chemical hapten exposure. The study's library attached unique molecular identifiers to single cDNA molecules. TCRdb called the RACE reads again in MiXCR, with one record for every CDR3 protein. The sample includes 150,000 to 200,000 distinct CDR3 sequences, approximately 14% of them seen just once. The time point is: patch test 1, 2 weeks after DPC sensitization. Indicated treatment: therapeutic diphenylcyclopropenone sensitization with weekly scalp DPC. Looked up from germline, CDR1 is LGHDT and CDR2 is YNNKEL (reference sequence). This CDR3 region has 15 residues. Trimming shortened V by 5 bases and J by 3 bases, and 14 bases separated the two germline ends.

The rearrangement joins TRBV3-1 to TRBJ1-5; TRBD1 is a possible D gene (6 bases). The receptor comes from a woman in her 30s with alopecia areata. Some clones in this sample may be carry-over from other donors' samples. This specimen consisted of whole blood, obtained in connection with sensitization to the hapten diphenylcyclopropenone (DPC). CDR3 residues: CASSSSDRNNQPQHF. The CDR3 DNA reads as TGTGCCAGCAGCTCTTCCGACAGGAACAATCAGCCCCAGCATTTT. Filled out from reference TRBV3-1 and TRBJ1-5, the complete variable domain reads DTAVSQTPKYLVTQMGNDKSIKCEQNLGHDTMYWYKQDSKKFLKIMFSYNNKELIINETVPNRFSPKSPDKAHLNLHINSLELGDSAVYFCASSSSDRNNQPQHFGDGTRLSIL.